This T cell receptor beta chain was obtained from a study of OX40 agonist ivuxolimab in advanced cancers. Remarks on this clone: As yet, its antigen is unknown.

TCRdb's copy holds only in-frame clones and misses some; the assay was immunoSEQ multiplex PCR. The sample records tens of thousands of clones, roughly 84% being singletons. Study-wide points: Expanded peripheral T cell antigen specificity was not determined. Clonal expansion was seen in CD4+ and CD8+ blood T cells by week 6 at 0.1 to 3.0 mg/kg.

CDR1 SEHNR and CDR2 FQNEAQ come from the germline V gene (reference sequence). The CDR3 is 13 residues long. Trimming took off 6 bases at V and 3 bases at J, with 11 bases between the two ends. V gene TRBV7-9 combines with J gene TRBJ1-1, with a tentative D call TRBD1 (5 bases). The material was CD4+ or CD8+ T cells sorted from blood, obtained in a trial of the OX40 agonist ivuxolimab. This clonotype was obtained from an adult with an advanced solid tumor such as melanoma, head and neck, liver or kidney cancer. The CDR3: CASSSGSYTEAFF. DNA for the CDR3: TGTGCCAGCAGTTCAGGGAGTTACACTGAAGCTTTCTTT. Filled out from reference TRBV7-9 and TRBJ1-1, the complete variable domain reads DTGVSQNPRHKITKRGQNVTFRCDPISEHNRLYWYRQTLGQGPEFLTYFQNEAQLEKSRLLSDRFSAERPKGSFSTLEIQRTEQGDSAMYLCASSSGSYTEAFFGQGTRLTVV.